The 10 T cell receptor beta chains given below trace back to one sample, sequenced in a study of T cell repertoires in cytomegalovirus infection. TCRdb used MiXCR to reprocess the reads, holding one entry per CDR3 protein. The table has roughly 920,000 distinct CDR3 sequences, approximately 31% seen once. No antigen has been identified for these receptors. The sequencing here drew on cultured CD8+ T cells from PBMCs, taken from culture after CMV antigen stimulation. Receptor source: a human donor in good health (CMV status not recorded). Some clones in this sample may be carry-over from other donors' samples.

V usage is TRBV2 and J usage is TRBJ2-3; the D gene could be TRBD1 or TRBD2 (5 bases each). This CDR3 spans 13 amino acids. Trimming removed 7 bases at V and 2 bases at J, with 10 bases between. Looked up from germline, CDR1 is SNHLY and CDR2 is FYNNEI. The CDR3 loop reads CASNYGATDTQYF. In nucleotides, the CDR3 is TGTGCCAGCAATTACGGGGCCACAGATACGCAGTATTTT.

DNA of the CDR3: TGCGCCAGCAGCCAAGTCGGGCCAGGCTACGAGCAGTACGTC. It translates to CASSQVGPGYEQYV. The chain is built from TRBV4-1 and TRBJ2-7; D not resolved. The germline V and J ends were trimmed by 1 base and 3 bases, with 10 bases remaining between them. The CDR3 totals 14 residues. Germline assignment: CDR1 MGHRA and CDR2 YSYEKL.

This rearrangement joins TRBV4-2 to TRBJ1-1; 7 bases line up with TRBD1. Germline trimming cut 0 bases from V and 2 bases from J; bases unmatched to any gene: 6. The V gene's germline CDR1 is LGHNA and CDR2 YNFKEQ. The CDR3 contains 16 residues. CDR3 protein: CASSQDKGALNTEAFF. DNA for the CDR3: TGTGCCAGCAGCCAAGATAAGGGGGCTTTAAACACTGAAGCTTTCTTT.

This clonotype was picked up a small number of times. This chain connects TRBV13 to TRBJ2-7; 9 bases line up with TRBD1. There are 16 residues in the CDR3. Germline V CDR1 and CDR2: PRHDT, FYEKMQ (reference sequence). V shed 4 bases and J 3 bases; nucleotides not matched to a gene: 10. CDR3 coding DNA: TGTGCCAGCAGCTCCCACGACAGGGGGTCGGTCTACGAGCAGTACTTC. Translation: CASSSHDRGSVYEQYF.

The rearrangement joins TRBV3-1 to TRBJ2-5; D uncertain. The CDR3 consists of 17 residues. The V gene's germline CDR1 is LGHDT and CDR2 YNNKEL (reference sequence). V lost 2 bases and J 1 base, leaving 17 bases between the germline ends. The CDR3 DNA reads TGTGCCAGCAGCCAAACCTCGGACCCACTGTCCCAAGAGACCCAGTACTTC. Protein product: CASSQTSDPLSQETQYF.

The chain carries TRBV20-1 and TRBJ1-1, with a tentative D call TRBD1 (5 bases). Per germline, CDR1 DFQATT and CDR2 SNEGSKA (reference sequence). V shed 6 bases and J shed 0 bases, with 14 bases lying between them. CDR3 length: 14 amino acids. The CDR3: CSAPPGGMNTEAFF. The CDR3, as DNA: TGCAGTGCCCCCCCGGGGGGGATGAACACTGAAGCTTTCTTT.

The table lists this clonotype with a few counts. The chain links TRBV19 to TRBJ1-1, with unresolved D. From germline, CDR1 is LNHDA and CDR2 SQIVND (reference sequence). CDR3 size: 15 residues. The V end was cut by 6 bases, the J end by 0 bases, with 14 bases between. The CDR3: CASRAALSMNTEAFF. CDR3 DNA sequence: TGTGCCAGTAGGGCAGCGCTATCAATGAACACTGAAGCTTTCTTT.

The chain joins TRBV28 to TRBJ2-1, with TRBD1 matching 8 bases. The CDR3 spans 15 residues. V gave up 4 bases and J gave up 4 bases; unmatched junction bases: 6. Per the germline V gene, CDR1 is MDHEN and CDR2 is SYDVKM. CDR3 DNA sequence: TGTGCCAGCAGTTCAGGGGGCGCCGAGTACAATGAGCAGTTCTTC. Protein sequence: CASSSGGAEYNEQFF. The entire variable domain, with the rest obtained from reference TRBV28 and TRBJ2-1, is as follows: DVKVTQSSRYLVKRTGEKVFLECVQDMDHENMFWYRQDPGLGLRLIYFSYDVKMKEKGDIPEGYSVSREKKERFSLILESASTNQTSMYLCASSSGGAEYNEQFFGPGTRLTVL.

This clonotype occurred once. A read error may explain this, as a much larger clone is one base away. V and J are TRBV7-7 and TRBJ2-2; D remains unclear. Per germline, CDR1 SSHAT and CDR2 FNYEAQ (reference sequence). The CDR3 has 12 residues. CDR3 nucleotides: TGTGCTAGCAGCCCCGACGTAGGGGAGCTGTTTTTT. This encodes CASSPDVGELFF. The full variable domain, its missing parts supplied by reference TRBV7-7 and TRBJ2-2, is GAGVSQSPRYKVTKRGQDVTLRCDPISSHATLYWYQQALGQGPEFLTYFNYEAQPDKSGLPSDRFSAERPEGSISTLTIQRTEQRDSAMYRCASSPDVGELFFGEGSRLTVL.

This clonotype was found a few times. V and J are TRBV6-2 or TRBV6-3 and TRBJ1-1, with D unclear. The CDR3 consists of 13 residues. Trimming removed 5 bases from V and 6 bases from J, with 13 bases in between. CDR1 and CDR2 from the germline V gene are MNHEY and SVGEGT. The CDR3 bases are TGTGCCAGCAGTAAGGATCCAAATCCTGAAGCTTTCTTT. This translates into CASSKDPNPEAFF.